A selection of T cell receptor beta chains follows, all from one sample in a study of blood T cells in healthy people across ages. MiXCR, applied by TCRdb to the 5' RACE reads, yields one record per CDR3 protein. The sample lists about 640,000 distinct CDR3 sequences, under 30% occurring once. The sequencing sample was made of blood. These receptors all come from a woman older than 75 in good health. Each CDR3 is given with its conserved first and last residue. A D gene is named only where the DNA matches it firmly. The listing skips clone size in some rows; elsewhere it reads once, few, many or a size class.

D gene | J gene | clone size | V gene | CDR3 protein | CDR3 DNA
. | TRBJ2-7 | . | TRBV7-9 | CASSLGINEQYF | TGTGCCAGCAGCTTAGGTATAAACGAGCAGTACTTC
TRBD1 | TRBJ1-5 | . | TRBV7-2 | CASSLEGGAHNQPQHF | TGTGCCAGCAGCTTAGAAGGGGGCGCCCACAATCAGCCCCAGCATTTT
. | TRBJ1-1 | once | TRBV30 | CAVGFGMNTEAFF | TGTGCGGTCGGGTTCGGAATGAACACTGAAGCTTTCTTT
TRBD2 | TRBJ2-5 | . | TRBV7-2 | CASSLVRLAGQETQYF | TGTGCCAGCAGCTTAGTGCGGCTAGCGGGGCAAGAGACCCAGTACTTC
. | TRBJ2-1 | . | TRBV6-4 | CASSDRSEGEQFF | TGTGCCAGCAGTGACCGTAGCGAGGGTGAGCAGTTCTTC
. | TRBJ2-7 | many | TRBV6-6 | CASSLDPSEQYF | TGTGCCAGCAGCTTAGATCCGAGCGAGCAGTACTTC
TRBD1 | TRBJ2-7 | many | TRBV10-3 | CAIRPGGQGVPYEQYF | TGTGCCATCAGGCCAGGAGGACAGGGGGTCCCCTACGAGCAGTACTTC
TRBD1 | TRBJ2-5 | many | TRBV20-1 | CSAGPGDRGETQYF | TGCAGTGCCGGCCCAGGAGACAGGGGGGAGACCCAGTACTTC
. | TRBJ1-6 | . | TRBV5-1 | CASSFGTDGSPLHF | TGCGCCAGCAGCTTCGGGACGGATGGGTCACCCCTCCACTTT
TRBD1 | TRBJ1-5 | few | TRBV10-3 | CAISSSGTGNSNQPQHF | TGTGCCATCAGTTCGTCCGGGACAGGGAATAGCAATCAGCCCCAGCATTTT
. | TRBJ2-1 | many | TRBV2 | CASRAGGISYNEQFF | TGTGCCAGCAGAGCCGGAGGGATCTCCTACAATGAGCAGTTCTTC
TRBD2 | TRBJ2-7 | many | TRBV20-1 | CSARDPGGESGEQYF | TGCAGTGCTAGAGACCCGGGGGGGGAATCTGGCGAGCAGTACTTC
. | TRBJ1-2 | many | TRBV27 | CASRQGGDGYTF | TGTGCCAGCAGACAGGGCGGCGATGGCTACACCTTC
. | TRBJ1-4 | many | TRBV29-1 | CSVGQNEKLFF | TGCAGCGTCGGACAGAATGAAAAACTGTTTTTT
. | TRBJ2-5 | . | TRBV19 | CASSIVGTQYF | TGTGCCAGTAGTATTGTTGGGACCCAGTACTTC
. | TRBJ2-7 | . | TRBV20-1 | CSAPPSRYYEQYF | TGCAGTGCGCCTCCTTCTAGATACTACGAGCAGTACTTC
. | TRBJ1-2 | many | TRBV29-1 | CSADRILYGYTF | TGCAGCGCAGACAGGATTCTCTATGGCTACACCTTC
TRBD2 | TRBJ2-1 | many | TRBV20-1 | CSASGGASNEQFF | TGCAGTGCTAGCGGGGGGGCCTCCAATGAGCAGTTCTTC
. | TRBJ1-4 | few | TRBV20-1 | CSARRGNPNEKLFF | TGCAGTGCTAGACGTGGTAACCCAAATGAAAAACTGTTTTTT
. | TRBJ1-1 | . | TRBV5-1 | CASSLASGTSGTEAFF | TGCGCCAGCAGCTTGGCCTCGGGGACGTCGGGCACTGAAGCTTTCTTT
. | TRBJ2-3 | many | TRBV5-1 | CASSLTAGTDTQYF | TGCGCCAGCAGCTTGACAGCCGGGACAGATACGCAGTATTTT
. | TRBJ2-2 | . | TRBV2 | CASIRRPDGSGELFF | TGTGCCAGCATCCGTCGGCCGGATGGGTCCGGGGAGCTGTTTTTT
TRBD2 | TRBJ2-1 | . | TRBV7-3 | CASSLRLAGYINEQFF | TGTGCCAGCAGCTTAAGGCTAGCGGGATACATTAATGAGCAGTTCTTC
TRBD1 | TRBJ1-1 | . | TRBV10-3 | CAIRPGTGGGTEAFF | TGTGCCATCAGACCTGGGACAGGGGGGGGGACTGAAGCTTTCTTT
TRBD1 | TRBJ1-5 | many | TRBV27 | CASSLDRGRDQPQHF | TGTGCCAGCAGCTTGGACAGGGGGCGAGATCAGCCCCAGCATTTT
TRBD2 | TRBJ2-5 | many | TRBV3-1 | CASSQWGLAGETQYF | TGTGCCAGCAGCCAATGGGGACTAGCGGGGGAGACCCAGTACTTC
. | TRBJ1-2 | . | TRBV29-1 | CSVVAGNGYGNTF | TGCAGCGTTGTAGCGGGGAATGGCTATGGCAACACCTTC
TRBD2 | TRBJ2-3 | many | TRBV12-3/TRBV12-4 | CASSLGTSGTDTQYF | TGTGCCAGCAGTTTAGGGACTAGCGGCACAGATACGCAGTATTTT
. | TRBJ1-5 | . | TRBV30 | CAWSTLSDNQPQHF | TGTGCCTGGAGTACGCTGTCAGACAATCAGCCCCAGCATTTT
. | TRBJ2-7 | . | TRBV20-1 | CSAHRASEGLSSYEQYF | TGCAGTGCCCACCGGGCTAGCGAGGGGTTAAGCTCCTACGAGCAGTACTTC
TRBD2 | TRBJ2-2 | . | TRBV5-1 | CASSHRSGGAPGELFF | TGCGCCAGCAGCCACAGGAGCGGGGGGGCCCCCGGGGAGCTGTTTTTT
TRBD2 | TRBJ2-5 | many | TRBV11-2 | CASSIGGGSFQETQYF | TGTGCCAGCAGCATCGGCGGGGGGTCCTTTCAAGAGACCCAGTACTTC
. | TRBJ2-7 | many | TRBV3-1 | CASSRGTASTYEQYF | TGTGCCAGCAGCCGCGGGACAGCTTCTACCTACGAGCAGTACTTC
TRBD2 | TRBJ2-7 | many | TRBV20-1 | CSAFQAGGRSLYEQYF | TGCAGTGCTTTTCAAGCGGGGGGTCGTTCCCTCTACGAGCAGTACTTC
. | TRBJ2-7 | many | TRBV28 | CASRTEGTYEQYF | TGTGCCAGCAGGACTGAGGGGACCTACGAGCAGTACTTC
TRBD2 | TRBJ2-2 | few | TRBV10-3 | CAISGTRKNTGELFF | TGTGCCATCAGTGGGACTAGGAAGAACACCGGGGAGCTGTTTTTT
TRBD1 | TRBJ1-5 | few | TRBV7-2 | CASSLQGQGILNQPQHF | TGTGCCAGCAGCTTACAAGGACAGGGCATTCTCAATCAGCCCCAGCATTTT
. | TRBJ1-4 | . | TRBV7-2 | CASSSYRVRGEKLFF | TGTGCCAGCAGCTCCTACAGGGTACGAGGTGAAAAACTGTTTTTT
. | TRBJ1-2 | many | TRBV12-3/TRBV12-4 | CASSLGGRVGYTF | TGTGCCAGCAGTTTAGGGGGTCGCGTAGGCTACACCTTC
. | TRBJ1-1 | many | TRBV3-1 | CASSQGGGTEAFF | TGTGCCAGCAGCCAAGGAGGGGGCACTGAAGCTTTCTTT
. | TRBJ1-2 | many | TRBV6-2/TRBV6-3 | CASSLSRAGLDGYTF | TGTGCCAGCAGTTTGTCGAGGGCAGGGCTTGATGGCTACACCTTC
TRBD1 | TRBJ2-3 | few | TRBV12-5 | CASGLGTGFTDTQYF | TGTGCTAGTGGTTTGGGGACAGGGTTCACAGATACGCAGTATTTT
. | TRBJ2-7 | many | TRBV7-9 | CASTPPEDLYEQYF | TGTGCCAGCACTCCACCTGAAGACTTATACGAGCAGTACTTC
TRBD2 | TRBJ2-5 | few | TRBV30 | CAWSPKRGGINEQYF | TGTGCCTGGAGTCCAAAGCGGGGGGGCATCAATGAGCAGTACTTC
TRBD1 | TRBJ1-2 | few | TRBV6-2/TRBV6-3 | CAGRIQGTNGYTF | TGTGCCGGCAGGATACAGGGGACGAATGGCTACACCTTC
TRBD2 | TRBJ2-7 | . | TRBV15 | CATSRVGPGLGHNEQYF | TGTGCCACCAGCAGAGTTGGGCCGGGACTAGGGCACAATGAGCAGTACTTC
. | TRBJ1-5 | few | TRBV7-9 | CASSLVEGGQPQHF | TGTGCCAGCAGCTTAGTAGAGGGAGGGCAGCCCCAGCATTTT
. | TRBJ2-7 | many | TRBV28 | CASISGGQGEQYF | TGTGCCAGCATCTCTGGGGGGCAGGGCGAGCAGTACTTC
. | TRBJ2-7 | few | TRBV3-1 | CASSPIRRTNSYEQYF | TGTGCCAGCAGCCCCATACGACGGACTAACTCCTACGAGCAGTACTTC
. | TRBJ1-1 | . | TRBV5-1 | CASSLALTGRGMNTEAFF | TGCGCCAGCAGCTTGGCCTTAACAGGGAGGGGTATGAACACTGAAGCTTTCTTT
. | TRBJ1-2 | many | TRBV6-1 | CASSEAPTGYGYTF | TGTGCCAGCAGTGAAGCGCCAACAGGGTATGGCTACACCTTC
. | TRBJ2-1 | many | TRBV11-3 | CASSRSWGYEQFF | TGTGCCAGCAGCCGCAGCTGGGGCTATGAGCAGTTCTTC
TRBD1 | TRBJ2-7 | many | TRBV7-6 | CASSRLQGENYEQYF | TGTGCCAGCAGCCGCCTACAGGGGGAAAACTACGAGCAGTACTTC
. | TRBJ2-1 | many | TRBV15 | CATSRVAEDEQFF | TGTGCCACCAGCAGAGTGGCGGAGGATGAGCAGTTCTTC
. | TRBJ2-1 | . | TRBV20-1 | CSARGAFWYNEQFF | TGCAGTGCTAGAGGGGCGTTTTGGTACAATGAGCAGTTCTTC